This T cell receptor beta chain was sequenced in a study of shared T cell receptors in the human thymus. Only in-frame clones appear in the TCRdb table, and some are missing; sequencing was by immunoSEQ multiplex PCR. The table includes hundreds of thousands of clones, about 90% detected once. This sample also belongs to another study, concerning human thymus T cells. That work contributes: Resections removed during corrective heart surgery provided the thymus tissue used.

Sequences were obtained from thymocytes. The sequence was obtained from a boy under two years old with a congenital heart defect.

The CDR3 loop is CASSQKRGPEADTQYF. DNA for the CDR3: TGTGCCAGCAGCCAGAAGAGGGGGCCTGAAGCAGATACGCAGTATTTT. The genes are TRBV9 and TRBJ2-3; 7 bases align to TRBD1. Per germline, CDR1 SGDLS and CDR2 YYNGEE. V was pared by 4 bases and J by 4 bases, with 12 bases of the junction left unmatched. The CDR3 has 16 amino acids.